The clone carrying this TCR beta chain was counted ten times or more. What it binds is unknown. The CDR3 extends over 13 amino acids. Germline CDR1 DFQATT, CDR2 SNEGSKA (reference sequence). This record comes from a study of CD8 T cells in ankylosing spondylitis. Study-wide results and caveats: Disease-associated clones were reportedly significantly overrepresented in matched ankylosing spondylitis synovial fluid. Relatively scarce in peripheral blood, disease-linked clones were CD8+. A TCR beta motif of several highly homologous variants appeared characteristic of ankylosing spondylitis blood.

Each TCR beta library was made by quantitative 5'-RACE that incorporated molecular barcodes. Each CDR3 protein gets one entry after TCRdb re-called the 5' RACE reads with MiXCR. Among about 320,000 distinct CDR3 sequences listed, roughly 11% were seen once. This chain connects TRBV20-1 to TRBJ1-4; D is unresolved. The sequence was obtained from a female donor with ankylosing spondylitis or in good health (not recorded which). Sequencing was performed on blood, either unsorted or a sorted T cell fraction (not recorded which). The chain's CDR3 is CSASSGGWEKLFF. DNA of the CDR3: TGCAGCGCCTCTTCTGGAGGGTGGGAAAAACTGTTTTTT.